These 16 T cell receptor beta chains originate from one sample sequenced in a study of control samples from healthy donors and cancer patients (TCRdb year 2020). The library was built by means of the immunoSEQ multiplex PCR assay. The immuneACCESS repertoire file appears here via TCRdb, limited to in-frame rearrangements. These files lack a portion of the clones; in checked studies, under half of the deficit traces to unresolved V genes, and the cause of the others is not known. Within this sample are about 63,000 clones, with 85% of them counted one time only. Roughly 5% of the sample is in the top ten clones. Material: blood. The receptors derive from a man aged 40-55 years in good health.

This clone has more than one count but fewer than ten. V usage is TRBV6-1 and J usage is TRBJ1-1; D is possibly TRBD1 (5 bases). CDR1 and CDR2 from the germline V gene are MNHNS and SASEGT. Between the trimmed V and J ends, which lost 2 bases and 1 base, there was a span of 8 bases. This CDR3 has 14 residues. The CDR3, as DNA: TGTGCCAGCAGTGAAAAAGGGGAGAACACTGAAGCTTTCTTT. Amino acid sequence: CASSEKGENTEAFF.

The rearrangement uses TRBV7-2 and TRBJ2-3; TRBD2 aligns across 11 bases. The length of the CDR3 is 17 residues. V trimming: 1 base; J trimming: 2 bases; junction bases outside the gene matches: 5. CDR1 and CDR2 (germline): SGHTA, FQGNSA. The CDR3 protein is CASSLGSSGGITDTQYF. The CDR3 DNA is TGTGCCAGCAGCTTAGGGTCTAGCGGGGGGATCACAGATACGCAGTATTTT.

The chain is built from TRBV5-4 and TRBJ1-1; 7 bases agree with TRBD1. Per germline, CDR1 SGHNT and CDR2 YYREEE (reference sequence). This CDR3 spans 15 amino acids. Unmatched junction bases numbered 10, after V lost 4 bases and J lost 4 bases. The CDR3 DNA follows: TGTGCCAGCAGCAGCGCTACAGGGGATCGCACTGAAGCTTTCTTT. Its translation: CASSSATGDRTEAFF.

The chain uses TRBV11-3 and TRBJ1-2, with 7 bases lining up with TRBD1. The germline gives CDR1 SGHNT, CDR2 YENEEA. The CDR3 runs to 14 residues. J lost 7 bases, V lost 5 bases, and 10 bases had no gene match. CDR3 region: CASSLGQLRGGYTF. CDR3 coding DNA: TGTGCCAGCAGCCTGGGACAGTTAAGGGGTGGCTACACCTTC.

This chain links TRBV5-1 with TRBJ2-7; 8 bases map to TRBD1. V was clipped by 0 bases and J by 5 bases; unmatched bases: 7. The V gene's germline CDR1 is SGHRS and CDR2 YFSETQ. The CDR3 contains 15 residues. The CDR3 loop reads CASSLARGQVHEQYF. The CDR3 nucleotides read TGCGCCAGCAGCTTGGCCCGGGGACAGGTCCACGAGCAGTACTTC.

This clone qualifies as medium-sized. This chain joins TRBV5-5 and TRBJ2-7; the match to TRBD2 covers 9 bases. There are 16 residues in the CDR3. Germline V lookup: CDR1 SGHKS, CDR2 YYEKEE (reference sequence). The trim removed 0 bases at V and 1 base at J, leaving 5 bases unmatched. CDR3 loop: CASSLGEAGGSYEQYF. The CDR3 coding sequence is TGTGCCAGCAGCTTGGGCGAGGCGGGAGGGTCCTACGAGCAGTACTTC.

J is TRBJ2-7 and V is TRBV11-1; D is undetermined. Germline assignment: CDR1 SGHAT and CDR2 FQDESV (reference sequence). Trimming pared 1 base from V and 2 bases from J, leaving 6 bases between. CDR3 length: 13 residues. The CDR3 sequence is CASSLVVPYEQYF. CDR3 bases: TGTGCCAGCAGCTTAGTAGTACCCTACGAGCAGTACTTC.

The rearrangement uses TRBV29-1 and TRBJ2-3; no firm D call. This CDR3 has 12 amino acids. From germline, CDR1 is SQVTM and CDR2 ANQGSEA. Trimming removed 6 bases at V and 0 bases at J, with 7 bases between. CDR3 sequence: CSVHSSTDTQYF. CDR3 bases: TGCAGCGTCCATTCTAGCACAGATACGCAGTATTTT.

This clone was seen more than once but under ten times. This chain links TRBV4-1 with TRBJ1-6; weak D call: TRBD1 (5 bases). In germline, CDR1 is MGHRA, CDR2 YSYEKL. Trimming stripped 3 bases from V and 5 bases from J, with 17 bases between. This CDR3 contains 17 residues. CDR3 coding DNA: TGCGCCAGCAGCCAGACAATCGTTCGGGGGAATAATTCACCCCTCCACTTT. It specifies CASSQTIVRGNNSPLHF.

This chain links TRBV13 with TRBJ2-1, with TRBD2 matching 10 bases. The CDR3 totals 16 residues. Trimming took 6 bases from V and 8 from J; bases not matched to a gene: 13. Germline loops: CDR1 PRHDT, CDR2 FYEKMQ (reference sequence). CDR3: CASRSYGLAGVDEQFF. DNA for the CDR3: TGTGCCAGCAGGAGTTACGGCCTAGCGGGGGTCGATGAGCAGTTCTTC.

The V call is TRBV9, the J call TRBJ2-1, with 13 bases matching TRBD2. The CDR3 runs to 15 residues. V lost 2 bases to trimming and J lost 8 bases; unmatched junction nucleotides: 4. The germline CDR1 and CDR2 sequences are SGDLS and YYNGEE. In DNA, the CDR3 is TGTGCCAGCAGCGTCACTAGCGGGGGGGAACATGAGCAGTTCTTC. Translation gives CASSVTSGGEHEQFF.

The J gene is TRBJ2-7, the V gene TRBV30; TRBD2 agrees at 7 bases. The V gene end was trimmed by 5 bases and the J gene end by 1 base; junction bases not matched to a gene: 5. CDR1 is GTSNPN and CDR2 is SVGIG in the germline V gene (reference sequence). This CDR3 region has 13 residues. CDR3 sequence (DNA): TGTGCCTGGGGGGAGGGCCAGTCCTACGAGCAGTACTTC. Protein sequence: CAWGEGQSYEQYF.

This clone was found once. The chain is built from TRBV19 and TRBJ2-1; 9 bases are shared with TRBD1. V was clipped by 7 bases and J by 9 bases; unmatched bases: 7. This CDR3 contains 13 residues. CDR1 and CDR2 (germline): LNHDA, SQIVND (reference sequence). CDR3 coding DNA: TGTGCCAGTAAGTGGACAGGGGCGCGTGAGCAGTTCTTC. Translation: CASKWTGAREQFF.

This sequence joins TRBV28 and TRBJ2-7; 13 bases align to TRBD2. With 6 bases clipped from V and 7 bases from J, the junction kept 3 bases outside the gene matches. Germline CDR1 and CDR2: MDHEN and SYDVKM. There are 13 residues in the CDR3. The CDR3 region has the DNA TGTGCCAGCAGATCGGGACTAGCGGGGGAGCAGTACTTC. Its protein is CASRSGLAGEQYF.

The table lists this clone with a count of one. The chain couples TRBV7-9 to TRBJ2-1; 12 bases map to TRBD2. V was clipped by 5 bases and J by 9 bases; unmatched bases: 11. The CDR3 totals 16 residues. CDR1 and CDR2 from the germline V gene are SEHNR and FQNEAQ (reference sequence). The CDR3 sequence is CASSPRLAGERGEQFF. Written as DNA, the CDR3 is TGTGCCAGCAGCCCAAGACTAGCGGGAGAGAGGGGTGAGCAGTTCTTC.

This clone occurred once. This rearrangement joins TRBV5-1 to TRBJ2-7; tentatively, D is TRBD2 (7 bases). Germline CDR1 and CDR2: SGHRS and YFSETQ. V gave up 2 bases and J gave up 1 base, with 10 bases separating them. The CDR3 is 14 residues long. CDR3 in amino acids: CASSFRGGSYEQYF. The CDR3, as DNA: TGCGCCAGCAGCTTTAGGGGGGGTTCCTACGAGCAGTACTTC.